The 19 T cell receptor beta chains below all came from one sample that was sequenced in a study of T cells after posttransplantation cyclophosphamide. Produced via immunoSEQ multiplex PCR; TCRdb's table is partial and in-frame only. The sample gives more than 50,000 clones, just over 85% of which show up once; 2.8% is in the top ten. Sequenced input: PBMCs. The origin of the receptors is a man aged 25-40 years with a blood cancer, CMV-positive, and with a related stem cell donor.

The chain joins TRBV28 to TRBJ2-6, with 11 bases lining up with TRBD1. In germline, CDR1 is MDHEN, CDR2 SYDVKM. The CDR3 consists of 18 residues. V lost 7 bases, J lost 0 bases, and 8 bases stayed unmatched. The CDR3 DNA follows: TGTGCCAGCAATCGTCCGGGACAGGGGGACTCTGGGGCCAACGTCCTGACTTTC. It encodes CASNRPGQGDSGANVLTF. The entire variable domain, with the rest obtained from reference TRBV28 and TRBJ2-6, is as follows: DVKVTQSSRYLVKRTGEKVFLECVQDMDHENMFWYRQDPGLGLRLIYFSYDVKMKEKGDIPEGYSVSREKKERFSLILESASTNQTSMYLCASNRPGQGDSGANVLTFGAGSRLTVL.

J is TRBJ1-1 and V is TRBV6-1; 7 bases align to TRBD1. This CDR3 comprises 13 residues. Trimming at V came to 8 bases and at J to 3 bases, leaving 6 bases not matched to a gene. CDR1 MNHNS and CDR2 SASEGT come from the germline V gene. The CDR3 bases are TGTGCCAGCGGAAGAACAGGGGACACTGAAGCTTTCTTT. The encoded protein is CASGRTGDTEAFF.

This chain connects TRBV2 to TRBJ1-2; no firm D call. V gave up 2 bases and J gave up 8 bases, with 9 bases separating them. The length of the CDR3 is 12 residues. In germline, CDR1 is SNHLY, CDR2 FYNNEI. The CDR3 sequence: CASSERAGGYTF. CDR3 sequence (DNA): TGTGCCAGCAGTGAAAGGGCGGGAGGCTACACCTTC.

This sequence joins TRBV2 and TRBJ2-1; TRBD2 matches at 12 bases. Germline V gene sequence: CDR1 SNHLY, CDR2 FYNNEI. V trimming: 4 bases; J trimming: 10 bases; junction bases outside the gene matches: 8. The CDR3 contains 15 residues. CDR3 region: CASSVGLAGGEEQFF. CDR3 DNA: TGTGCCAGCAGTGTTGGTCTAGCGGGAGGGGAGGAGCAGTTCTTC.

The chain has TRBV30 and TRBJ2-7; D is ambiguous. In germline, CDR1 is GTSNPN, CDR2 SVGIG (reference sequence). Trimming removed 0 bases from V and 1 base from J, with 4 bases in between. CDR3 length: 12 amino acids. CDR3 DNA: TGTGCCTGGAGTGTCAGTTCCTACGAGCAGTACTTC. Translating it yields CAWSVSSYEQYF.

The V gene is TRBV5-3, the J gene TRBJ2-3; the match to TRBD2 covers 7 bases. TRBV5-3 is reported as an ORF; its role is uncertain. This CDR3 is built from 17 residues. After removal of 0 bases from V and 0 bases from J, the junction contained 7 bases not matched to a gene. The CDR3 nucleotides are TGTGCCAGAAGCTTGGATGGTACTAGCGCCAGCACAGATACGCAGTATTTT. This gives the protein CARSLDGTSASTDTQYF.

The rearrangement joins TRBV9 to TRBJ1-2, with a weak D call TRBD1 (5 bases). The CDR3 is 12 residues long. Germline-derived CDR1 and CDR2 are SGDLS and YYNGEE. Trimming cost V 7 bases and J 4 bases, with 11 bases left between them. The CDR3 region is CASAQGLYGYTF. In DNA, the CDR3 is TGTGCCAGCGCCCAGGGTCTCTATGGCTACACCTTC.

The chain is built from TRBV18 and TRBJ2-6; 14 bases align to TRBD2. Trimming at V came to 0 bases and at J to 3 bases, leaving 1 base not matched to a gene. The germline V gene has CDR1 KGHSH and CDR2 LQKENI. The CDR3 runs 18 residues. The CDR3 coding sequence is TGTGCCAGCTCACCACCCGGGACTAGCGGGAGTGGGGCCAACGTCCTGACTTTC. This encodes CASSPPGTSGSGANVLTF. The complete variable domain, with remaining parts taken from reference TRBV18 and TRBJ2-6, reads NAGVMQNPRHLVRRRGQEARLRCSPMKGHSHVYWYRQLPEEGLKFMVYLQKENIIDESGMPKERFSAEFPKEGPSILRIQQVVRGDSAAYFCASSPPGTSGSGANVLTFGAGSRLTVL.

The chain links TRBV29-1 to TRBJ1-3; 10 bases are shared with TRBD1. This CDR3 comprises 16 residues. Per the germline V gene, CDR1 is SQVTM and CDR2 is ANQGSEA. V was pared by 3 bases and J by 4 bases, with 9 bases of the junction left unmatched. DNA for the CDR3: TGCAGCGTTGAGGACTTCGACAGGGGGCTAGGAAACACCATATATTTT. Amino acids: CSVEDFDRGLGNTIYF. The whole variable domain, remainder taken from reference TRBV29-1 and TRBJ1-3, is SAVISQKPSRDICQRGTSLTIQCQVDSQVTMMFWYRQQPGQSLTLIATANQGSEATYESGFVIDKFPISRPNLTFSTLTVSNMSPEDSSIYLCSVEDFDRGLGNTIYFGEGSWLTVV.

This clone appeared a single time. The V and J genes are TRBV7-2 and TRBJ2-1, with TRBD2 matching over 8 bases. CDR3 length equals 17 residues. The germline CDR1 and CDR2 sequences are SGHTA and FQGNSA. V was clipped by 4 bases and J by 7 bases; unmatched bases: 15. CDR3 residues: CASSSPGGALAANEQFF. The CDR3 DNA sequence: TGTGCCAGCAGCTCCCCCGGGGGGGCCCTAGCGGCGAATGAGCAGTTCTTC.

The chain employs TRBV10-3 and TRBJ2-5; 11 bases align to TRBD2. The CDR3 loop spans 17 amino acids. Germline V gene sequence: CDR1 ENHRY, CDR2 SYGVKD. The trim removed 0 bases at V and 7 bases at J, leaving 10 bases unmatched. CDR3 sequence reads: CAISESGLAVLKGTQYF. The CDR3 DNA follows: TGTGCCATCAGTGAGTCGGGACTAGCGGTCCTGAAAGGGACCCAGTACTTC.

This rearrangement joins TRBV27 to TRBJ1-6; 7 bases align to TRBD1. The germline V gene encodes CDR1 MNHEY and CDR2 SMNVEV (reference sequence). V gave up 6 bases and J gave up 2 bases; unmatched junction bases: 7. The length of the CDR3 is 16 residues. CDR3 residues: CASRKDRFTYNSPLHF. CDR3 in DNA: TGTGCCAGCAGGAAGGACAGGTTTACCTATAATTCACCCCTCCACTTT.

This CDR3 is CASSPLTDGAPQYF. CDR3 sequence (DNA): TGTGCCAGCAGCCCGCTGACCGACGGAGCCCCACAGTATTTT. The chain has TRBV7-2 and TRBJ2-3; D gene ambiguous. Germline values: CDR1 SGHTA, CDR2 FQGNSA. V shed 5 bases and J shed 12 bases, with 21 bases lying between them. The CDR3 contains 14 residues.

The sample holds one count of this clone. DNA for the CDR3: TGTGCCAGCAGCTCCGAGTGGGCCCTGGGAGATACGCAGTATTTT. Protein product: CASSSEWALGDTQYF. This chain joins TRBV7-2 and TRBJ2-3; D gene ambiguous. CDR1 and CDR2 from the germline V gene are SGHTA and FQGNSA. The CDR3 covers 15 residues. V lost 4 bases and J lost 5, with 16 bases in between.

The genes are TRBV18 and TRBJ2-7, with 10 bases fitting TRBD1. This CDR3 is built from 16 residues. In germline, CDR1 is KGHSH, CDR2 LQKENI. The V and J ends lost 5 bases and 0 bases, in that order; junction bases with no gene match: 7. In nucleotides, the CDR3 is TGTGCCAGCTCATTTTGGGGACAGGGGAGCTCCTACGAGCAGTACTTC. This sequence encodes CASSFWGQGSSYEQYF. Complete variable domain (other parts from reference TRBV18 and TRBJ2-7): NAGVMQNPRHLVRRRGQEARLRCSPMKGHSHVYWYRQLPEEGLKFMVYLQKENIIDESGMPKERFSAEFPKEGPSILRIQQVVRGDSAAYFCASSFWGQGSSYEQYFGPGTRLTVT.

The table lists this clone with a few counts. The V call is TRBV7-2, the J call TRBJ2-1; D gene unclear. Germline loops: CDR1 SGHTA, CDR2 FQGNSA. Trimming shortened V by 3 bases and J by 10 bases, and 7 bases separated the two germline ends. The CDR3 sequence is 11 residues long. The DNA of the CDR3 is TGTGCCAGCAGCTTGACCGGGGAGCAGTTCTTC. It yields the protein CASSLTGEQFF.

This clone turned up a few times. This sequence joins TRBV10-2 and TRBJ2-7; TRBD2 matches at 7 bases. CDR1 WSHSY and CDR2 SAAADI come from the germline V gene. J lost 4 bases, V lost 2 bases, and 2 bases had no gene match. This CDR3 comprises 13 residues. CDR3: CASSETGGYEQYF. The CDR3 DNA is TGCGCCAGCAGTGAGACGGGGGGTTACGAGCAGTACTTC.

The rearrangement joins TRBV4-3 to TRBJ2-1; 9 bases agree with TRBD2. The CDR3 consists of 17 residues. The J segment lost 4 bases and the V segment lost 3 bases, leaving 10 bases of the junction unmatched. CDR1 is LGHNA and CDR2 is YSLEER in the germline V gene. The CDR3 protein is CASSHQLAGGSYNEQFF. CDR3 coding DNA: TGCGCCAGCAGCCATCAACTAGCGGGCGGATCTTACAATGAGCAGTTCTTC.

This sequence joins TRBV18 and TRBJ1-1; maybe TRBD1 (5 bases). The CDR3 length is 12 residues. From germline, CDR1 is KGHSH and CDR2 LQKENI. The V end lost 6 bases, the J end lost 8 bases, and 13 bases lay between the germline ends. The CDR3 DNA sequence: TGTGCCAGCTCTGTAAGACAGAGCGAAGCTTTCTTT. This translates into CASSVRQSEAFF. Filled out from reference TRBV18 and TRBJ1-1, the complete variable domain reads NAGVMQNPRHLVRRRGQEARLRCSPMKGHSHVYWYRQLPEEGLKFMVYLQKENIIDESGMPKERFSAEFPKEGPSILRIQQVVRGDSAAYFCASSVRQSEAFFGQGTRLTVV.